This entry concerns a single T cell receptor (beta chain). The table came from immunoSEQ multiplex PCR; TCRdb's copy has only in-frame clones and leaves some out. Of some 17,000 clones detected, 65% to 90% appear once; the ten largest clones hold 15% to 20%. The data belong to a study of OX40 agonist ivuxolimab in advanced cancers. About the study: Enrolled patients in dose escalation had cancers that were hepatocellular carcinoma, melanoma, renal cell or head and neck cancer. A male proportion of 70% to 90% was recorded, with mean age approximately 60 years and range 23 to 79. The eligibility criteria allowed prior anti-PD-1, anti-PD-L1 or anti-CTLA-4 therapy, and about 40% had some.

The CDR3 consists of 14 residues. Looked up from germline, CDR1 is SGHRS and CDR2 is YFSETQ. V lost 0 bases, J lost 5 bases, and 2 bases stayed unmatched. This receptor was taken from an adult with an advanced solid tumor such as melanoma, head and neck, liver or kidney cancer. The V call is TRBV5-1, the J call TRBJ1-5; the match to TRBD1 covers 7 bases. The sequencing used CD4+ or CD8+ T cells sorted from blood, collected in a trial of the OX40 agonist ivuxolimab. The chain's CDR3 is CASSLAGGHQPQHF. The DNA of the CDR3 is TGCGCCAGCAGCTTGGCAGGGGGGCATCAGCCCCAGCATTTT.